The source of this T cell receptor beta chain is a study of shared clonotypes between healthy human individuals. Findings and caveats of the study: Naive CD4 clonotypes were shared across a handful of donors at about 5%.

The study drew its donors from healthy HIV-negative adults without recent acute infections or vaccinations. Only Caucasian adults living in Nashville, Tennessee made up the donor group. Several immunoSEQ 96-well plates shared each subset's DNA, each plate a replicate. TCRdb keeps only in-frame clones here, not all; method: immunoSEQ multiplex PCR. This sample has 2 million to 2.5 million clones, with approximately 95% found just once. V lost 3 bases, J lost 3 bases, and 4 bases stayed unmatched. The CDR3 totals 15 residues. Germline V gene data show CDR1 as SEHNR and CDR2 as FQNEAQ (reference sequence). As for this clone: Its specificity is not known.

The source is a man between 18 and 29 years old in good health. Some clones in this sample may be carry-over from other donors' samples. Specimen: naive CD4+ T cells from PBMCs. Subset indicated: CD45RA+ positively selected. This chain connects TRBV7-9 to TRBJ2-4; 8 bases are shared with TRBD2. CDR3 sequence (DNA): TGTGCCAGCAGCTTCGCCGGGAGGGGCAAAAACATTCAGTACTTC. Translated: CASSFAGRGKNIQYF.